The 8 T cell receptor beta chains reported below all come from one sample, sequenced in a study of T cell clonotyping in hematopoietic cell transplantation. The time point: recipient sample about 28 days before transplant, after cytoreduction. Assay used: immunoSEQ multiplex PCR; TCRdb lists only in-frame clones, some missing. This sample has tens of thousands of clones, with about 96% found just once. Material: peripheral blood mononuclear cells, obtained before stem cell transplant. These receptors were taken from a woman aged 50 to 60 with acute myeloid leukemia. Some clones in this sample may be carry-over from other donors' samples.

The gene calls are TRBV27 and TRBJ1-4; D call uncertain. Trimming pared 3 bases from V and 2 bases from J, leaving 7 bases between. CDR3 length: 14 residues. Per the germline V gene, CDR1 is MNHEY and CDR2 is SMNVEV (reference sequence). In DNA, the CDR3 is TGTGCCAGCAGTTTGCGGAGGACTAATGAAAAACTGTTTTTT. It encodes CASSLRRTNEKLFF.

The chain has TRBV4-2 and TRBJ2-7; possibly TRBD2 for D (5 bases). CDR1 is LGHNA and CDR2 is YNFKEQ in the germline V gene. V shed 0 bases and J shed 9 bases, with 12 bases lying between them. The CDR3 is 13 amino acids. The CDR3 DNA is TGTGCCAGCAGCCAAGAGGGTCCCCTAGCGCAGTACTTC. This translates into CASSQEGPLAQYF.

The V call is TRBV6-5, the J call TRBJ1-5, with D tentatively TRBD1 (5 bases). CDR1 is MNHEY, CDR2 SVGAGI, per germline. Trimming cost V 6 bases and J 4 bases, with 10 bases left between them. CDR3 size: 13 residues. The CDR3 nucleotides are TGTGCCAGCAGCCTGCGGGGGAATCAGCCCCAGCATTTT. Amino acid sequence: CASSLRGNQPQHF.

This clone was recorded a few times. The chain carries TRBV6-5 and TRBJ2-7; 11 bases are a match to TRBD1. The CDR3 sequence is 16 residues long. Germline V lookup: CDR1 MNHEY, CDR2 SVGAGI. J lost 1 base, V lost 2 bases, and 4 bases had no gene match. Here the CDR3 reads CASSYQGTGGSYEQYF. For the CDR3, the DNA is TGTGCCAGCAGTTACCAAGGGACAGGGGGATCCTACGAGCAGTACTTC.

This clone was recorded only once. This chain uses TRBV30 with TRBJ2-7; possibly TRBD1 for D (5 bases). The CDR3 has 13 residues. CDR1 and CDR2 (germline): GTSNPN, SVGIG (reference sequence). With 4 bases removed from V and 3 bases from J, the gap between germline ends came to 13 bases. The CDR3 DNA follows: TGTGCCTGGACAGGGCTCGACGGCTACGAGCAGTACTTC. This gives the protein CAWTGLDGYEQYF.

This chain joins TRBV9 and TRBJ1-1; 8 bases are a match to TRBD1. This CDR3 region has 15 residues. The J segment lost 10 bases and the V segment lost 4 bases, leaving 15 bases of the junction unmatched. CDR1 SGDLS and CDR2 YYNGEE come from the germline V gene. The CDR3 sequence: CASSSWRTGRVRAFF. The CDR3 coding sequence is TGTGCCAGCAGCTCCTGGAGGACAGGGAGGGTCCGAGCTTTCTTT.

The genes are TRBV9 and TRBJ1-6, with D perhaps TRBD1 (6 bases). V was shortened by 1 base and J by 7 bases, with 12 bases between the two germline ends. The CDR3 sequence is 15 residues long. Germline V gives CDR1 SGDLS, CDR2 YYNGEE. CDR3 sequence reads: CASSVSGTQNSPLHF. The CDR3 DNA reads as TGTGCCAGCAGCGTATCCGGGACACAGAATTCACCCCTCCACTTT.

This chain links TRBV11-3 with TRBJ1-2, with TRBD1 as a possible D gene (6 bases). Trimming pared 4 bases from V and 8 bases from J, leaving 17 bases between. The germline V gene encodes CDR1 SGHNT and CDR2 YENEEA. The CDR3 has 14 amino acids. CDR3 sequence (DNA): TGTGCCAGCAGCTCTAAGGACAGCGGGTGGGGCTACACCTTC. Residues: CASSSKDSGWGYTF.